This T cell receptor beta chain came from a study of T-cell memory formation after mild COVID-19. Whole-study results and caveats: Later expanders leaned CD4+, whereas clones that contracted between day 15 and 85 were balanced CD4/CD8. CD4+ clones that contracted lay mainly in CM and EM; CD8+ ones lay in EMRA. Memory from before infection featured some responding clones, which suggests cross-reactive memory joined.

TCRdb analysed the 5' RACE reads with MiXCR anew, one entry per CDR3 protein. Of 450,000 to 650,000 distinct CDR3 sequences listed, about a fifth are singletons. This clonotype has only a few counts. The antigen is not known. The CDR3 is made up of 15 amino acids. Germline V CDR1 and CDR2: SGDLS, YYNGEE. V lost 0 bases to trimming and J lost 7 bases, with 14 bases between them. The chain recombines TRBV9 with TRBJ2-1; D remains ambiguous. Sequencing was carried out using PBMCs or a T cell subset sorted from them (not recorded which). The receptor was derived from an adult woman who had mild COVID-19 (a few samples of this study predate the infection). Cell type and time point are not known. CDR3 in DNA: TGTGCCAGCAGCGTAGATGGTACTCGGTGGAATGAGCAGTTCTTC. This sequence encodes CASSVDGTRWNEQFF.